A single sample gave rise to the 12 T cell receptor beta chains below, sequenced in a study of regulatory T cells in long-lasting Graves disease. The authors built TCR beta libraries using iRepertoire HTBI primers and Arm-PCR of CDR3 regions. From the multiplex PCR reads, TCRdb called clonotypes with MiXCR, one entry per CDR3 protein. This sample has a few hundred thousand distinct CDR3 sequences, with 23% found just once. Time point in this sample: persistent/refractory GD, antithyroid drugs over 5 years with positive TRAb. Extracted RNA from PBMCs served as the source of the TCR library. Material: peripheral blood mononuclear cells (PBMCs), obtained when the disease was refractory, from a patient treated with antithyroid drugs. The receptors were sampled from a female donor with Graves disease.

With regard to this clonotype: At one boundary the junction diverges from the germline segment, which might be a read error. This rearrangement joins TRBV5-1 to TRBJ2-7; the D is unclear. Germline V CDR1 and CDR2: SGHRS, YFSETQ. The CDR3 runs to 13 residues. The CDR3 reads CASSLAPGYEQHF. The CDR3 region has the DNA TGCGCCAGCAGCTTGGCCCCAGGCTACGAGCAGCACTTC. Supplemented by reference TRBV5-1 and TRBJ2-7, the full variable domain reads KAGVTQTPRYLIKTRGQQVTLSCSPISGHRSVSWYQQTPGQGLQFLFEYFSETQRNKGNFPGRFSGRQFSNSRSEMNVSTLELGDSALYLCASSLAPGYEQHFGPGTRLTVT.

CDR3 nucleotide sequence: TGTGCCAGCAGTGGGCAGGGCCACACTGAAGCTTTCTTT. Its protein product is CASSGQGHTEAFF. V gene TRBV25-1 combines with J gene TRBJ1-1; tentative D call: TRBD1 (5 bases). Germline V gene lookup returns CDR1 MGHDK and CDR2 SYGVNS. The CDR3 has 13 residues. Trimming left V 4 bases short and J 3 bases short, with 9 bases between.

The V and J genes are TRBV19 and TRBJ1-4; 7 positions agree with TRBD1. The V gene's germline CDR1 is LNHDA and CDR2 SQIVND (reference sequence). This CDR3 has 16 residues. J was trimmed by 5 bases and V by 6 bases; bases with no gene match: 12. The CDR3 nucleotides read TGTGCCAGTAGAGGGATGAGGACAGGAAACAATGAAAAACTGTTTTTT. Translated, it gives CASRGMRTGNNEKLFF.

The rearrangement links TRBV30 to TRBJ2-7; 7 positions match TRBD1. Germline CDR1 is GTSNPN and CDR2 is SVGIG (reference sequence). J was trimmed by 1 base and V by 5 bases; bases with no gene match: 8. The CDR3 is 14 amino acids. CDR3 in amino acids: CAWDYRQGSYEQYF. In DNA, the CDR3 is TGTGCCTGGGACTACAGACAGGGATCCTACGAGCAGTACTTC.

The chain has TRBV12-3 or TRBV12-4 and TRBJ2-7; D is unclear. The V end was cut by 2 bases, the J end by 2 bases, with 19 bases between. The CDR3 loop spans 17 amino acids. CDR3 residues: CASSLWSLREPAYEQYF. CDR3 sequence (DNA): TGTGCCAGCAGTTTATGGTCTTTGCGCGAACCAGCCTACGAGCAGTACTTC.

Here the CDR3 reads CATSRILAGPDTQYF. In DNA form, the CDR3 reads TGTGCCACCAGCAGGATACTAGCGGGCCCCGATACGCAGTATTTT. This chain joins TRBV15 and TRBJ2-3; 9 nucleotides align to TRBD2. Looked up from germline, CDR1 is LNHNV and CDR2 is YYDKDF (reference sequence). The V and J ends lost 3 bases and 6 bases, in that order; junction bases with no gene match: 7. The CDR3 is 15 residues long.

Ten or more counts support this clonotype. V usage is TRBV20-1 and J usage is TRBJ1-5; D is uncertain. From germline, CDR1 is DFQATT and CDR2 SNEGSKA (reference sequence). V dropped 5 bases and J dropped 0 bases, with 11 bases sitting between them. CDR3 length: 14 residues. This CDR3 is CSAQRSVSNQPQHF. CDR3 nucleotide sequence: TGCAGTGCTCAGAGGAGCGTTAGCAATCAGCCCCAGCATTTT.

The rearrangement joins TRBV7-9 to TRBJ2-7; 7 bases match TRBD1. The CDR3 runs 13 residues. From germline, CDR1 is SEHNR and CDR2 FQNEAQ (reference sequence). The V gene end was trimmed by 5 bases and the J gene end by 10 bases; junction bases not matched to a gene: 11. DNA of the CDR3: TGTGCCAGCAGCCCAGGGACAGCCGGTGCCCAGTACTTC. It encodes CASSPGTAGAQYF.

A few counts support this clonotype. Mismatch with germline at one junction end may stem from a read error. The rearrangement joins TRBV9 to TRBJ2-1; 16 nucleotides agree with TRBD2. The CDR3 extends over 16 amino acids. Per the germline V gene, CDR1 is SGDLS and CDR2 is YYNGEE. CDR3 bases: TGTGCCAGCAGCGTAGGTCCGGGACTAGCGGGAGGGTATGAGATCTTC. Amino acids: CASSVGPGLAGGYEIF. The full variable domain, completed using reference TRBV9 and TRBJ2-1, is DSGVTQTPKHLITATGQRVTLRCSPRSGDLSVYWYQQSLDQGLQFLIQYYNGEERAKGNILERFSAQQFPDLHSELNLSSLELGDSALYFCASSVGPGLAGGYEIFGPGTRLTVL.

There are many counts of this clonotype. The chain employs TRBV11-2 and TRBJ1-2; TRBD1 might be the D (6 bases). Germline-derived CDR1 and CDR2 are SGHAT and FQNNGV. The CDR3 runs 15 residues. V was shortened by 5 bases and J by 10 bases, with 23 bases between the two germline ends. The CDR3 DNA sequence: TGTGCCAGCAGCCCCATAACAGGGCCGCCTGGGGTCTACACCTTC. This gives the protein CASSPITGPPGVYTF.

This clonotype turned up a few times. The chain is built from TRBV30 and TRBJ2-5; 10 positions match TRBD2. Germline V gene sequence: CDR1 GTSNPN, CDR2 SVGIG (reference sequence). The CDR3 has 15 amino acids. Trimming at V came to 5 bases and at J to 2 bases, leaving 8 bases not matched to a gene. DNA of the CDR3: TGTGCCTGGGGCGTAAGCGGGAGGGTGCAAGAGACCCAGTACTTC. The encoded protein is CAWGVSGRVQETQYF.

This sequence joins TRBV20-1 and TRBJ1-2; possibly TRBD1 for D (5 bases). CDR3 length: 13 amino acids. V lost 6 bases, J lost 0 bases, and 11 bases lay in between. Per germline, CDR1 DFQATT and CDR2 SNEGSKA (reference sequence). In DNA form, the CDR3 reads TGCAGTGCCGGGGGGAAAGCTAACTATGGCTACACCTTC. As protein: CSAGGKANYGYTF.